A single sample is the source of the 16 T cell receptor beta chains below, sequenced in a study of T cell clones after liver transplantation. Some clones are missing from TCRdb's copy, which holds only in-frame ones; the method was immunoSEQ multiplex PCR. Altogether roughly 72,000 clones are present, around four fifths being singletons, with the ten largest covering 2% to 2.5%. The sequenced sample was CD4+ T cells from blood, obtained roughly 48 months after liver transplant. These receptors came from a human patient who received a liver transplant. Some T cells may trace back to the graft donor.

The chain recombines TRBV12-5 with TRBJ2-7; D may be TRBD1 (6 bases). Deletions cut 3 bases from V and 6 bases from J, with 15 bases between. Germline values: CDR1 LGHNT, CDR2 FRNRAP. The CDR3 contains 14 residues. The CDR3 DNA sequence: TGTGCTAGTGGTTTAGGGACACCCTCGGGCGAGCAGTACTTC. This translates into CASGLGTPSGEQYF.

The chain's CDR3 is CATSRDSPYGYTF. CDR3 coding DNA: TGTGCCACCAGCAGAGACTCACCCTATGGCTACACCTTC. The chain recombines TRBV15 with TRBJ1-2, with D uncertain. The CDR3 is 13 amino acids. The germline V and J ends were trimmed by 0 bases and 4 bases, with 6 bases remaining between them. Germline values: CDR1 LNHNV, CDR2 YYDKDF (reference sequence).

CDR3 in DNA: TGTGCCAGCAGCCTCAGACTAGCGGGAGGGGATGAGCAGTACTTC. It translates to CASSLRLAGGDEQYF. V gene TRBV7-2 combines with J gene TRBJ2-7; TRBD2 matches at 14 bases. Germline CDR1 and CDR2: SGHTA and FQGNSA. There are 15 residues in the CDR3. The junction had 7 bases not matched to a gene; V was cut back by 5 bases and J by 7 bases.

The gene calls are TRBV21-1 and TRBJ2-7; the table's TRBD1 call for D was not verified on the DNA. TRBV21-1 corresponds to a pseudogene. There are 15 residues in the CDR3. CDR3 DNA sequence: TGTGCCAGCAGCAAATCTTCGGCAGGGGGGCCCGAGCAGTACTTC. The encoded protein is CASSKSSAGGPEQYF.

V gene TRBV7-6 combines with J gene TRBJ1-2; D unclear. The germline CDR1 and CDR2 sequences are SGHVS and FNYEAQ. V lost 6 bases and J lost 8, with 13 bases in between. The CDR3 has 12 residues. This CDR3 is CASRRAFGGYTF. CDR3 bases: TGTGCCAGCAGGAGGGCGTTCGGGGGCTACACCTTC.

The chain carries TRBV18 and TRBJ2-3, with a possible D match to TRBD1 (5 bases). V was cut by 2 bases and J by 0 bases, with 9 bases left in between. The CDR3 consists of 15 residues. The germline V gene has CDR1 KGHSH and CDR2 LQKENI. The CDR3 here is CASSPSQGSTDTQYF. CDR3 nucleotides: TGTGCCAGCTCACCAAGCCAGGGAAGCACAGATACGCAGTATTTT.

This clone has only one observation. CDR3 bases: TGCGCCAGCAGCTGGACATGGAGCGGGGGCTCCTACGAGCAGTACTTC. Translation: CASSWTWSGGSYEQYF. This chain uses TRBV5-1 with TRBJ2-7, with TRBD2 matching 8 bases. The V and J ends lost 3 bases and 0 bases, in that order; junction bases with no gene match: 8. This CDR3 is built from 16 residues. CDR1 SGHRS and CDR2 YFSETQ come from the germline V gene.

This clone showed up just once. The J gene is TRBJ2-1, the V gene TRBV18, with TRBD2 matching over 8 bases. The J segment lost 8 bases and the V segment lost 6 bases, leaving 9 bases of the junction unmatched. Germline V gene sequence: CDR1 KGHSH, CDR2 LQKENI. The CDR3 loop spans 14 amino acids. The CDR3 nucleotides are TGTGCCAGCTCCCGGGACGGGGGGGGCGATGAGCAGTTCTTC. Translation: CASSRDGGGDEQFF.

The sample holds one count of this clone. Different DNA sequences within this sample yield the same CDR3. The rearrangement links TRBV11-2 to TRBJ1-1, with no clear D. Germline assignment: CDR1 SGHAT and CDR2 FQNNGV. Trimming removed 2 bases from V and 3 bases from J, with 7 bases in between. CDR3 length equals 13 residues. The CDR3 DNA is TGTGCCAGCAGCTTACGGCGGGACACTGAAGCTTTCTTT. Translated: CASSLRRDTEAFF. Together with reference TRBV11-2 and TRBJ1-1, the CDR3 gives the full variable domain: EAGVAQSPRYKIIEKRQSVAFWCNPISGHATLYWYQQILGQGPKLLIQFQNNGVVDDSQLPKDRFSAERLKGVDSTLKIQPAKLEDSAVYLCASSLRRDTEAFFGQGTRLTVV.

This clone came up once. J is TRBJ1-6 and V is TRBV7-9, with TRBD1 identical over 7 bases. The CDR3 is made up of 19 amino acids. Germline V CDR1 and CDR2: SEHNR, FQNEAQ (reference sequence). V lost 8 bases, J lost 0 bases, and 16 bases stayed unmatched. The CDR3 DNA follows: TGTGCCAGCCAGCCCTCCGTGACAGGGCTAAGCTCCTATAATTCACCCCTCCACTTT. Translation: CASQPSVTGLSSYNSPLHF.

The chain is built from TRBV7-9 and TRBJ2-7; unclear D gene. V lost 1 base, J lost 2 bases, and 9 bases lay in between. This CDR3 is built from 14 residues. The germline CDR1 and CDR2 sequences are SEHNR and FQNEAQ (reference sequence). CDR3 sequence (DNA): TGTGCCAGCAGCTTAGGAGACGCGGCCTACGAGCAGTACTTC. Its translation: CASSLGDAAYEQYF.

The chain has TRBV14 and TRBJ1-2; D remains unclear. Trimming took off 5 bases at V and 5 bases at J, with 15 bases between the two ends. In germline, CDR1 is SGHDN, CDR2 FVKESK. This CDR3 contains 14 residues. In DNA form, the CDR3 reads TGTGCCAGCAGCGAGCTGACCTGGACGTATGGCTACACCTTC. Its protein is CASSELTWTYGYTF.

This clone was recorded a few times. V usage is TRBV5-6 and J usage is TRBJ2-7; TRBD1 might be the D (6 bases). Germline CDR1 SGHDT, CDR2 YYEEEE. CDR3 length: 17 residues. The V gene lost 4 bases and the J gene lost 2 bases, with 22 bases spanning the gap. The CDR3 nucleotides read TGTGCCAGCAGCGGGGGCGGTGGGACCCTGAACCCCTACGAGCAGTACTTC. It is translated as CASSGGGGTLNPYEQYF. The full variable domain, with the rest looked up from reference TRBV5-6 and TRBJ2-7, is DAGVTQSPTHLIKTRGQQVTLRCSPKSGHDTVSWYQQALGQGPQFIFQYYEEEERQRGNFPDRFSGHQFPNYSSELNVNALLLGDSALYLCASSGGGGTLNPYEQYFGPGTRLTVT.

The chain links TRBV6-1 to TRBJ1-4, with D perhaps matching TRBD1 (6 bases). The germline V gene encodes CDR1 MNHNS and CDR2 SASEGT. CDR3 size: 12 residues. V dropped 2 bases and J dropped 11 bases, with 9 bases sitting between them. The CDR3 here is CASSELTGKLFF. The CDR3 coding sequence is TGTGCCAGCAGTGAACTCACAGGGAAACTGTTTTTT.

The chain joins TRBV7-8 to TRBJ2-7; no firm D call. Trimming shortened V by 0 bases and J by 0 bases, and 9 bases separated the two germline ends. The germline gives CDR1 SGHVS, CDR2 FQNEAQ. This CDR3 is 15 amino acids long. The CDR3 protein is CASSLAAVSSYEQYF. CDR3 coding DNA: TGTGCCAGCAGCTTAGCCGCGGTTAGCTCCTACGAGCAGTACTTC.

The chain is built from TRBV18 and TRBJ1-4; D uncertain. This CDR3 region has 13 residues. Germline assignment: CDR1 KGHSH and CDR2 LQKENI. Trimming removed 2 bases from V and 8 bases from J, with 9 bases in between. The CDR3 protein is CASSPMEWEKLFF. DNA of the CDR3: TGTGCCAGCTCACCAATGGAATGGGAAAAACTGTTTTTT.